This section outlines one T cell receptor beta chain sequence together with its context. The sample has other DNA sequences that encode this CDR3 too. Profiled with immunoSEQ multiplex PCR; TCRdb holds only in-frame clones, not every one. Among 2 million to 3 million clones listed, over 85% were seen once. Germline loops: CDR1 SGHTA, CDR2 FQGNSA. The length of the CDR3 is 14 residues. Trimming left V 5 bases short and J 0 bases short, with 10 bases between. This entry belongs to a study of shared clonotypes between healthy human individuals. The chain combines TRBV7-2 with TRBJ1-1, with D maybe TRBD1 (5 bases). The sequencing sample was made of naive CD4+ T cells sorted from blood. Subset described: CD45RA+ positively selected. The sequence was collected from a man younger than 35 in good health. Written as DNA, the CDR3 is TGTGCCAGCAGCCTGGGACGGGTGAACACTGAAGCTTTCTTT. Encoded protein: CASSLGRVNTEAFF.